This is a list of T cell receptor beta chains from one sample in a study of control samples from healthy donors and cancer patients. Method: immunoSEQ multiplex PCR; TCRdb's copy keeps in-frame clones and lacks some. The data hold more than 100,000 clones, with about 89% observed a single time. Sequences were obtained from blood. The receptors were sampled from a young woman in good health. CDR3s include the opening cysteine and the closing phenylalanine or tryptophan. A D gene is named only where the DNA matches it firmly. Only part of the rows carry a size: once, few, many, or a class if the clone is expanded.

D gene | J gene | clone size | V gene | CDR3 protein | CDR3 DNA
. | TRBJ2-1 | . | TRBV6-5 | CASSYTSRGYNEQFF | TGTGCCAGCAGTTACACGTCTAGGGGCTACAATGAGCAGTTCTTC
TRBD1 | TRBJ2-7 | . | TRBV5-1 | CASSDETGGNEQYF | TGCGCCAGCAGCGACGAGACAGGGGGCAATGAGCAGTACTTC
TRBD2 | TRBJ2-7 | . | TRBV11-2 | CASSPKRLAGDEQYF | TGTGCCAGCAGCCCCAAGAGACTAGCGGGAGACGAGCAGTACTTC
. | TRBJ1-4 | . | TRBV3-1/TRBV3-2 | CASSQGQSANEKLFF | TGTGCCAGCAGCCAAGGACAGAGCGCTAATGAAAAACTGTTTTTT
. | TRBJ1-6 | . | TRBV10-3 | CAISPVGWYSPLHF | TGTGCCATCAGCCCGGTGGGGTGGTATTCACCCCTCCACTTT
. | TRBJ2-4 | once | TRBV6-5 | CASSYSWSKAKNIQYF | TGTGCCAGCAGTTACTCTTGGAGTAAAGCCAAAAACATTCAGTACTTC
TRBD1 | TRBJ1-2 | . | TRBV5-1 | CASNPTGAPGYGYTF | TGCGCCAGCAATCCGACAGGGGCCCCTGGCTATGGCTACACCTTC
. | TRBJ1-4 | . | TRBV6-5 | CASSYGGRSTEKLFF | TGTGCCAGCAGCTACGGGGGACGATCAACTGAAAAACTGTTTTTT
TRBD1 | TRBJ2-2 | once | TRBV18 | CASSPPDRAGELFF | TGTGCCAGCTCACCACCGGACAGGGCCGGGGAGCTGTTTTTT
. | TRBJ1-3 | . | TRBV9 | CASSVGGHWSSGNTIYF | TGTGCCAGCAGCGTAGGGGGTCACTGGAGCTCTGGAAACACCATATATTTT
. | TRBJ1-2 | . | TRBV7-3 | CASSLIGGGGYTF | TGTGCCAGCAGCCTTATCGGGGGCGGTGGCTACACCTTC
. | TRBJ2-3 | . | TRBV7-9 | CASSLERLDTQYF | TGTGCCAGCAGCTTAGAGAGACTAGATACGCAGTATTTT
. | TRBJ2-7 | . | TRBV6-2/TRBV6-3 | CASSYIGTVVGEQYF | TGTGCCAGCAGTTACATCGGCACTGTAGTTGGGGAACAGTACTTC
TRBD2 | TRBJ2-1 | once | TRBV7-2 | CASSPSGGAGNEQFF | TGTGCCAGCAGCCCTAGCGGGGGGGCCGGGAATGAGCAGTTCTTC
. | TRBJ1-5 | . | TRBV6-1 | CASSDLAGGDWSPQHF | TGTGCCAGCAGTGACCTCGCTGGAGGGGACTGGTCGCCCCAGCATTTT
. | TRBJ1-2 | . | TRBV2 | CASKIDRWANYGYTF | TGTGCCAGCAAAATAGACAGGTGGGCTAACTATGGCTACACCTTC